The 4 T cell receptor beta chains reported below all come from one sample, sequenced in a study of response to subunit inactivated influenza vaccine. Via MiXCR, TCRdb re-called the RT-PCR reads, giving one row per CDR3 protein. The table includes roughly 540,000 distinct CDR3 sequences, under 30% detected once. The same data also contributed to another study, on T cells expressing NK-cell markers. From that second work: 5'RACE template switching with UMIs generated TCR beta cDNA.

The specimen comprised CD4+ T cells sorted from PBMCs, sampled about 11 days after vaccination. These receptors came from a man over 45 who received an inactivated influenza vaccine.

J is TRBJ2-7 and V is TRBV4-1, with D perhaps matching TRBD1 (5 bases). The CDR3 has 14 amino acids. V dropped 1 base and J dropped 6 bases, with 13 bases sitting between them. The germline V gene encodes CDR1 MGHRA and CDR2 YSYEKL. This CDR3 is CASSQGNPTAEQYF. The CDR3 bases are TGCGCCAGCAGCCAAGGAAATCCGACAGCCGAGCAGTACTTC.

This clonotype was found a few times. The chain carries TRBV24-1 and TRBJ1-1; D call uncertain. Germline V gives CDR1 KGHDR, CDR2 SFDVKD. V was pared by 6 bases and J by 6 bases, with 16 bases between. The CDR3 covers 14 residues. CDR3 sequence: CATSPSDRDAEAFF. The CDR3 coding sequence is TGTGCCACCAGTCCCTCGGATCGTGACGCTGAAGCTTTCTTT.

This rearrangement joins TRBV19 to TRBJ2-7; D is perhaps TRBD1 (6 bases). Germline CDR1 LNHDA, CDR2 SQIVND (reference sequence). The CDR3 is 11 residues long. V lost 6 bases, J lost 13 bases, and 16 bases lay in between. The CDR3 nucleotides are TGTGCCAGTAGACAACAGGGAAGGCTTTACTTC. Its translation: CASRQQGRLYF.

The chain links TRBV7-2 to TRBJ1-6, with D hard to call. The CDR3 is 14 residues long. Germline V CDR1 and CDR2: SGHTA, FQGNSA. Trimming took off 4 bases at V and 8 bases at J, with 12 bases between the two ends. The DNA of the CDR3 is TGTGCCAGCAGCTCTTTGGGTGCGGATTCACCCCTCCACTTT. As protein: CASSSLGADSPLHF.